This T cell receptor beta chain was obtained from a study of T cells expressing NK-cell markers. Study context: HCMV serostatus: seven of eight sequenced donors positive, one negative.

Study results and limitations: A few donors' CD3+CD56-NKG2C+ cells were dominated by the same clonotypes. As a fraction of CD8+ T cells, dominant NKG2C+ clonotypes reached about 1.0-7.5% in over 5 donors.

Concerning this clonotype itself: Its cognate antigen is unknown.

From germline, CDR1 is DFQATT and CDR2 SNEGSKA (reference sequence). CDR3 length: 16 amino acids. From its re-call of the 5' RACE reads, TCRdb lists each CDR3 protein once, without DNA. This table holds roughly 390,000 distinct CDR3 sequences. This chain uses TRBV20-1 with TRBJ2-5; the D call from TCRdb, TRBD2, cannot be confirmed without DNA. Sequenced input: blood T cells: a sorted CD56 or NKG2C T cell subset, CD4+ or CD8+ T cells, or bulk PBMC T cells (not recorded which). The receptor was derived from a woman aged 50 to 65 in good health. The CDR3 spells CSARPSRLAGQETQYF.